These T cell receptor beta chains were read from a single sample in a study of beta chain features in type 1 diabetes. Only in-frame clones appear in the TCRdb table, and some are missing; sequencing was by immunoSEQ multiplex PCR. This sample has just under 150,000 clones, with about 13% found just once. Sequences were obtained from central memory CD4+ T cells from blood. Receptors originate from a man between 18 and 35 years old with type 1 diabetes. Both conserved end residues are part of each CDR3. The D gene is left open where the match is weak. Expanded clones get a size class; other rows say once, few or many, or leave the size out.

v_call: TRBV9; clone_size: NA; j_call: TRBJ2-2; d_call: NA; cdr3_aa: CASSVAGAGGELFF; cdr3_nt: TGTGCCAGCAGCGTAGCGGGGGCTGGCGGGGAGCTGTTTTTT
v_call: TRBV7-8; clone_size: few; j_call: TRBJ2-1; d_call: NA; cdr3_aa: CASSSITEQFF; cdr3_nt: TGTGCCAGCAGTTCAATCACTGAGCAGTTCTTC
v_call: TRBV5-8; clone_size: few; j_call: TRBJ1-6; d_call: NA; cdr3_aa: CASSWTVPLHF; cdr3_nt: TGTGCCAGCAGCTGGACGGTCCCCCTCCACTTT
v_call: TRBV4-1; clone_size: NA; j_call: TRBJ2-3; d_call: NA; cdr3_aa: CASSQERTAQYF; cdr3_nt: TGCGCCAGCAGCCAAGAACGTACGGCGCAGTATTTT
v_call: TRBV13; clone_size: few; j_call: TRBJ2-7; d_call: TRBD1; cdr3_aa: CASSSNPGQGAYEQYF; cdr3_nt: TGTGCCAGCAGCTCGAACCCGGGACAGGGGGCCTACGAGCAGTACTTC
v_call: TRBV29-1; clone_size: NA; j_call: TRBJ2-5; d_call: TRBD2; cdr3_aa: CSYEVAGGRGETQYF; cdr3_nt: TGCAGCTACGAAGTGGCGGGGGGCCGAGGAGAGACCCAGTACTTC
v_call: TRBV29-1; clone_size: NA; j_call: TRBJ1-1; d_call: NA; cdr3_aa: CSVVGGANTEAFF; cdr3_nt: TGCAGCGTTGTGGGGGGGGCGAACACTGAAGCTTTCTTT
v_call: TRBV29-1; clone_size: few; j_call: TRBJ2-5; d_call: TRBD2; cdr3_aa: CSVFSLAGALQETQYF; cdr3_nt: TGCAGCGTTTTTTCACTAGCGGGGGCCCTCCAAGAGACCCAGTACTTC
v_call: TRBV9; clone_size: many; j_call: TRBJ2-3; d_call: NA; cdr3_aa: CASSVGSSTDTQYF; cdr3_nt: TGTGCCAGCAGCGTAGGATCCTCCACAGATACGCAGTATTTT
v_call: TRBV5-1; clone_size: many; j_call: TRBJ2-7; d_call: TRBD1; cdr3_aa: CASSDGTGMNEQYF; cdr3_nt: TGCGCCAGCAGCGACGGGACAGGGATGAACGAGCAGTACTTC
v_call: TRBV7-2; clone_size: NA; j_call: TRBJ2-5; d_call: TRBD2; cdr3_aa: CASSLGLAQETQYF; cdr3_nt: TGTGCCAGCAGCCTCGGACTAGCCCAAGAGACCCAGTACTTC
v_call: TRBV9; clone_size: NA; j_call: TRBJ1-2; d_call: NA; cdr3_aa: CASSVDNGGGYGYTF; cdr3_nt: TGTGCCAGCAGCGTAGACAATGGGGGAGGCTATGGCTACACCTTC
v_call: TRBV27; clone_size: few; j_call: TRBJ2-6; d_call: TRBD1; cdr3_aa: CASSWIGQAVSGANVLTF; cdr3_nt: TGTGCCAGCAGTTGGATCGGACAGGCCGTCTCTGGGGCCAACGTCCTGACTTTC
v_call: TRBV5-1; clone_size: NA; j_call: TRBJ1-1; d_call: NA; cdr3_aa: CASSAGQNTEAFF; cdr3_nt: TGCGCCAGCTCGGCGGGACAGAACACTGAAGCTTTCTTT
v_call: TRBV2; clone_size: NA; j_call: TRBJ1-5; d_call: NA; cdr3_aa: CASSEASRLEPQHF; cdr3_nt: TGTGCCAGCAGTGAGGCGTCTCGGTTGGAGCCCCAGCATTTT
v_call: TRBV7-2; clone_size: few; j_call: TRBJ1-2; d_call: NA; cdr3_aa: CASSLYGQNYGYTF; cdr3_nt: TGTGCCAGCAGCTTATACGGTCAGAACTATGGCTACACCTTC
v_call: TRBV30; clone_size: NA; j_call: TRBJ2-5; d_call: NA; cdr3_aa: CAWSEYLRALSKETQYF; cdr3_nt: TGTGCCTGGAGTGAATACCTACGGGCCCTCAGTAAGGAGACCCAGTACTTC
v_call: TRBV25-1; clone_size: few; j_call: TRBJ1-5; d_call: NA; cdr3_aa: CASSGGADYQPQHF; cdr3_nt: TGTGCCAGCAGTGGTGGGGCAGATTATCAGCCCCAGCATTTT
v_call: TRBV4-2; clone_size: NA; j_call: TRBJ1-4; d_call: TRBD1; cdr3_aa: CASSQNRGLDEKLFF; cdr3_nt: TGTGCCAGCAGCCAAAACAGGGGTTTGGATGAAAAACTGTTTTTT
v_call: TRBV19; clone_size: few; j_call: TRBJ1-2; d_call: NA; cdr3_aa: CASSIQSFYGYTF; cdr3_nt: TGTGCCAGTAGTATACAGTCCTTCTATGGCTACACCTTC
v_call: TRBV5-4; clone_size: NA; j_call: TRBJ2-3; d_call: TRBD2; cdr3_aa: CASSREGAALDTQYF; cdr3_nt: TGTGCCAGCAGCCGGGAGGGCGCAGCCCTAGATACGCAGTATTTT
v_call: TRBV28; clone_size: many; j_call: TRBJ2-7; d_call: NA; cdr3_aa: CASSGTGFMSYEQYF; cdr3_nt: TGTGCCAGCAGTGGGACGGGGTTCATGTCCTACGAGCAGTACTTC
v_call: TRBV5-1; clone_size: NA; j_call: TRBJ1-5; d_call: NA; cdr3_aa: CASSPGQNNQPQHF; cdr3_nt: TGCGCCAGCAGCCCTGGACAGAACAATCAGCCCCAGCATTTT
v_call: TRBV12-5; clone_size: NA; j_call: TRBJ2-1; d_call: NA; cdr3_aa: CASATDSSYNEQFF; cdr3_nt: TGTGCTAGTGCCACCGACAGCTCCTACAATGAGCAGTTCTTC
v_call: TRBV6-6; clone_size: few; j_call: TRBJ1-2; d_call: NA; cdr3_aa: CASTPSFLEGYTF; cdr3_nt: TGTGCCAGCACTCCGAGTTTTTTGGAGGGCTACACCTTC
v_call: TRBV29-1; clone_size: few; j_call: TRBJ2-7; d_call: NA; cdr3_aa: CSVVEDGAGEQYF; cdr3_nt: TGCAGCGTTGTTGAAGACGGGGCCGGCGAGCAGTACTTC
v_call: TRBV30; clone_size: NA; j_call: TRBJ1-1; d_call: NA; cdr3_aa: CAWSDRPNTEAFF; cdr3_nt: TGTGCCTGGAGTGATCGACCGAACACTGAAGCTTTCTTT
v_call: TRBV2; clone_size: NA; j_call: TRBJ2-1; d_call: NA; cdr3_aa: CASSRDEDNEQFF; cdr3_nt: TGTGCCAGCAGCCGGGACGAAGACAATGAGCAGTTCTTC
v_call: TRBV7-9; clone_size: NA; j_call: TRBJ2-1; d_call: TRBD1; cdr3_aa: CASSFAGTGNNEQFF; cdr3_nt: TGTGCCAGCAGCTTCGCCGGGACAGGGAACAATGAGCAGTTCTTC
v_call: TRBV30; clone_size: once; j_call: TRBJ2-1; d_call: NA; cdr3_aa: CAWSAGALTYEQFF; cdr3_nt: TGTGCCTGGAGTGCCGGGGCACTAACATATGAGCAGTTCTTC
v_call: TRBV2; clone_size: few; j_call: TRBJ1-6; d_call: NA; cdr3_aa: CASRPGVQYSPLHF; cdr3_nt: TGTGCCAGCAGGCCAGGGGTTCAGTATTCACCCCTCCACTTT
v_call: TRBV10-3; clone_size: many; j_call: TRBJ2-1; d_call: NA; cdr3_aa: CAISRSQGFDNEQFF; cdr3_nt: TGTGCCATCAGTAGAAGCCAGGGCTTTGACAATGAGCAGTTCTTC
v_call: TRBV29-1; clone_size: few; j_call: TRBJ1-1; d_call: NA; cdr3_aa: CSVGDSGNTEAFF; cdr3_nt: TGCAGCGTTGGAGACTCGGGGAACACTGAAGCTTTCTTT
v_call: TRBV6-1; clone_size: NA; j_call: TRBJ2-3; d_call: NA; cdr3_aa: CASSSHGDTQYF; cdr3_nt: TGTGCCAGCAGTTCCCACGGGGATACGCAGTATTTT
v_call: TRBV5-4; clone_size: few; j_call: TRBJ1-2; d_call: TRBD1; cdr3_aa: CASSWLDRGDYGYTF; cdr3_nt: TGTGCCAGCAGCTGGTTGGACAGGGGAGACTATGGCTACACCTTC
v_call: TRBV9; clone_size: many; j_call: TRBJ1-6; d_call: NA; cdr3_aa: CASSPQPQGAGSPLHF; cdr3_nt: TGTGCCAGCAGCCCCCAGCCCCAGGGCGCGGGGTCACCCCTCCACTTT
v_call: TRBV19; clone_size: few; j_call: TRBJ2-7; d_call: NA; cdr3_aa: CASSQGRGDEQYF; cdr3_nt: TGTGCCAGTAGTCAGGGGAGAGGCGACGAGCAGTACTTC
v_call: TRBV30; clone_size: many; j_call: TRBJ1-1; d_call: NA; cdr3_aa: CAWSALVAEAFF; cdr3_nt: TGTGCCTGGAGTGCGCTAGTCGCTGAAGCTTTCTTT
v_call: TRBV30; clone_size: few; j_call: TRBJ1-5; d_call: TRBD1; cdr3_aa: CAWRGQGAHQPQHF; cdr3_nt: TGTGCCTGGAGGGGCCAGGGGGCCCATCAGCCCCAGCATTTT
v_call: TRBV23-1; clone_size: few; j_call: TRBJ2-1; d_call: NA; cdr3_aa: CASPRAVSYNEQFF; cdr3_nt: TGCGCCAGCCCGCGGGCAGTAAGTTACAATGAGCAGTTCTTC
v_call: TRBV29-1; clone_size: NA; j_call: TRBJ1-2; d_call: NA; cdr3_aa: CSANQGGRYGYTF; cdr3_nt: TGCAGCGCCAACCAGGGTGGGAGATATGGCTACACCTTC
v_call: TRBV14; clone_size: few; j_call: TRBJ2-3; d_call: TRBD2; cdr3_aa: CASSQGLSTDTQYF; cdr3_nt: TGTGCCAGCAGCCAGGGACTATCCACAGATACGCAGTATTTT
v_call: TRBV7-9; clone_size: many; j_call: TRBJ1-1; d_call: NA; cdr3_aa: CASWGTNTEAFF; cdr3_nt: TGTGCCAGCTGGGGGACCAACACTGAAGCTTTCTTT
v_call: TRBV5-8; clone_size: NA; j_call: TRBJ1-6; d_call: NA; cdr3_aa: CASRTSRRKAYNSPLHF; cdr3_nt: TGTGCCAGCAGAACCAGTCGGCGCAAGGCCTATAATTCACCCCTCCACTTT
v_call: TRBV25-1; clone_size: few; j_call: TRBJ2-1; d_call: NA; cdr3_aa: CASSEYQGLSSYNEQFF; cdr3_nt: TGTGCCAGCAGTGAATACCAGGGGCTCAGCTCCTACAATGAGCAGTTCTTC
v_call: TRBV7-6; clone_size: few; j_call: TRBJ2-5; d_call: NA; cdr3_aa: CASSFRQQETQYF; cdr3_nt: TGTGCCAGCAGCTTCCGACAGCAAGAGACCCAGTACTTC
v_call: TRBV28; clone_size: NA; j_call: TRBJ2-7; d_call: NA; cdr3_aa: CASSWRALEQYF; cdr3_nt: TGTGCCAGCAGTTGGCGGGCCCTCGAGCAGTACTTC
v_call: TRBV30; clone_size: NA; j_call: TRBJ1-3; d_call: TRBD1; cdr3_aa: CAWIGRTGGFNTIYF; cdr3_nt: TGTGCCTGGATCGGGAGGACAGGGGGTTTCAACACCATATATTTT
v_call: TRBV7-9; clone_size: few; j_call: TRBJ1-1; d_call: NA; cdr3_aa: CASSRQGRGTEAFF; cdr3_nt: TGTGCCAGCAGCCGCCAGGGGAGGGGCACTGAAGCTTTCTTT
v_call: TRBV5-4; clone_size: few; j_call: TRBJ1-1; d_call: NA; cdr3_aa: CASSLDRTNTEAFF; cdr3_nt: TGTGCCAGCAGCTTGGACAGGACTAACACTGAAGCTTTCTTT
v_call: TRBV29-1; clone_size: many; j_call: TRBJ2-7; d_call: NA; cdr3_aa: CSVERTIGEQYF; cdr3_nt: TGCAGCGTTGAAAGGACTATCGGGGAGCAGTACTTC
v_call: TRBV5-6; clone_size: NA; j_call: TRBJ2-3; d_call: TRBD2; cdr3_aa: CASSSDSGATDTQYF; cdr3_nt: TGTGCCAGCAGCTCCGATAGCGGGGCCACAGATACGCAGTATTTT
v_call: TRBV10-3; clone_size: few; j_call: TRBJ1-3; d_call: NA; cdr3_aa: CAITSPRAGNTIYF; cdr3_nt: TGTGCCATCACTAGCCCCAGGGCTGGAAACACCATATATTTT